What follows are 21 T cell receptor beta chains derived from one specimen sequenced in a study of cytomegalovirus exposure and HLA in healthy donors. It was with 60 Vbeta and 13 Jbeta primers that the PCR ran. The data were produced by immunoSEQ multiplex PCR, yet TCRdb's version contains in-frame clones alone and is incomplete. The sample lists 200,000 or so clones; 65% to 85% were seen once. The material sequenced was PBMCs. Receptors were obtained from a boy younger than 10 in good health and CMV-seronegative.

This chain connects TRBV4-2 to TRBJ2-5, with 10 bases lining up with TRBD2. Per germline, CDR1 LGHNA and CDR2 YNFKEQ. The CDR3 totals 15 residues. Trimming removed 1 base from V and 1 base from J; junction bases left unmatched: 0. DNA of the CDR3: TGTGCCAGCAGCCAAGGACTAGCGGGCCAAGAGACCCAGTACTTC. Translated: CASSQGLAGQETQYF.

V and J are TRBV10-3 and TRBJ2-2, with TRBD2 matching 12 bases. The V and J ends lost 4 bases and 3 bases, in that order; junction bases with no gene match: 0. Germline loops: CDR1 ENHRY, CDR2 SYGVKD. The CDR3 runs 15 residues. CDR3 nucleotides: TGTGCCATCAGTGGGACTAGCGGGGACACCGGGGAGCTGTTTTTT. This encodes CAISGTSGDTGELFF.

V is TRBV20-1 and J is TRBJ1-1, with D perhaps matching TRBD1 (5 bases). This CDR3 is 11 amino acids long. V shed 1 base and J shed 12 bases, with 12 bases lying between them. The V gene's germline CDR1 is DFQATT and CDR2 SNEGSKA (reference sequence). CDR3 nucleotides: TGCAGTGCTAGAGGACGGGGGATAACTTTCTTT. It encodes CSARGRGITFF.

The rearrangement links TRBV7-2 to TRBJ1-6; D perhaps matches TRBD1 (5 bases). Germline V gene lookup returns CDR1 SGHTA and CDR2 FQGNSA. The length of the CDR3 is 15 residues. Trimming left V 2 bases short and J 7 bases short, with 12 bases between. CDR3 loop: CASSLNGGENSPLHF. The CDR3 region has the DNA TGTGCCAGCAGCTTAAATGGGGGGGAAAATTCACCCCTCCACTTT.

This chain joins TRBV19 and TRBJ2-1; a possible D gene is TRBD2 (5 bases). The CDR3 is 14 amino acids. V was clipped by 9 bases and J by 11 bases, with 23 bases between them. The germline gives CDR1 LNHDA, CDR2 SQIVND (reference sequence). This CDR3 is CASSQTFRTQQQFF. CDR3 DNA: TGTGCCAGCTCACAGACCTTTAGGACTCAACAGCAGTTCTTC.

V usage is TRBV10-3 and J usage is TRBJ1-2, with 10 bases fitting TRBD1. This CDR3 is built from 12 residues. The V and J ends lost 8 bases and 5 bases, in that order; junction bases with no gene match: 2. Germline loops: CDR1 ENHRY, CDR2 SYGVKD. CDR3 nucleotide sequence: TGTGCCATCTGGGGACAGGGGTATGGCTACACCTTC. Protein: CAIWGQGYGYTF.

The chain combines TRBV4-1 with TRBJ2-5; D perhaps matches TRBD2 (6 bases). Deletions cut 1 base from V and 0 bases from J, with 15 bases between. CDR3 size: 17 residues. CDR1 is MGHRA and CDR2 is YSYEKL in the germline V gene. For the CDR3, the DNA is TGCGCCAGCAGCCAAGGGAGCCTCCGGGACTACCAAGAGACCCAGTACTTC. It translates to CASSQGSLRDYQETQYF.

CDR3 DNA sequence: TGTGCCAGCAGTTCAGGGTCCGAAAACACCATATATTTT. The encoded protein is CASSSGSENTIYF. The chain uses TRBV27 and TRBJ1-3, with D possibly matching TRBD1 (5 bases). With 4 bases removed from V and 6 bases from J, the gap between germline ends came to 10 bases. The CDR3 extends over 13 amino acids. CDR1 is MNHEY, CDR2 SMNVEV, per germline (reference sequence).

This clone was found a few times. V and J are TRBV25-1 and TRBJ2-7; a possible D gene is TRBD1 (5 bases). V lost 3 bases and J lost 3, with 12 bases in between. Germline lookup yields CDR1 MGHDK and CDR2 SYGVNS. There are 14 residues in the CDR3. The CDR3 region has the DNA TGTGCCAGCAGTGATGGTAGGGGTGGCTACGAGCAGTACTTC. This codes for CASSDGRGGYEQYF.

The chain recombines TRBV7-3 with TRBJ1-2; 7 nucleotides agree with TRBD1. Looked up from germline, CDR1 is SGHTA and CDR2 is FQGTGA. V dropped 6 bases and J dropped 4; count of bases not matched to a gene: 8. CDR3 length: 14 amino acids. CDR3: CASSPTGAGYGYTF. The CDR3 region has the DNA TGTGCCAGCAGTCCCACAGGGGCGGGCTATGGCTACACCTTC.

The rearrangement joins TRBV19 to TRBJ1-1; D is possibly TRBD1 (5 bases). Trimming cost V 0 bases and J 6 bases, with 14 bases left between them. Looked up from germline, CDR1 is LNHDA and CDR2 is SQIVND (reference sequence). This CDR3 is built from 15 residues. For the CDR3, the DNA is TGTGCCAGTAGTATAGATTGGCCGGGAGGGGCTGAAGCTTTCTTT. Protein sequence: CASSIDWPGGAEAFF.

This clone was observed a few times. This chain uses TRBV2 with TRBJ1-2, with no clear D. The CDR3 runs 14 residues. The germline V gene encodes CDR1 SNHLY and CDR2 FYNNEI. Between the trimmed V and J ends, which lost 1 base and 0 bases, there was a span of 6 bases. The CDR3 loop reads CASSEVQANYGYTF. The CDR3 nucleotides are TGTGCCAGCAGTGAAGTTCAGGCTAACTATGGCTACACCTTC.

The chain recombines TRBV5-1 with TRBJ2-2; TRBD1 might be the D (5 bases). Germline values: CDR1 SGHRS, CDR2 YFSETQ. Trimming removed 2 bases from V and 6 bases from J, with 8 bases in between. This CDR3 is built from 13 residues. The DNA for the CDR3 is TGCGCCAGCAGCTTAGACAGATCCGGGGAGCTGTTTTTT. The encoded protein is CASSLDRSGELFF. The variable domain in full, completed from reference TRBV5-1 and TRBJ2-2, reads KAGVTQTPRYLIKTRGQQVTLSCSPISGHRSVSWYQQTPGQGLQFLFEYFSETQRNKGNFPGRFSGRQFSNSRSEMNVSTLELGDSALYLCASSLDRSGELFFGEGSRLTVL.

The rearrangement links TRBV6-4 to TRBJ2-2; D may be TRBD2 (7 bases). The V gene's germline CDR1 is MRHNA and CDR2 SNTAGT. The germline V and J ends were trimmed by 4 bases and 5 bases, with 11 bases remaining between them. This CDR3 has 14 amino acids. CDR3 region: CASSVGGRTGELFF. The CDR3 coding sequence is TGTGCCAGCAGTGTCGGGGGGCGGACCGGGGAGCTGTTTTTT.

This clone was seen just once. CDR3 DNA sequence: TGTGCCAGCAGTTACGGGCGGGGGGGTTGGACCGGGGAGCTGTTTTTT. Protein product: CASSYGRGGWTGELFF. This sequence joins TRBV6-5 and TRBJ2-2; 9 bases are a match to TRBD2. Germline assignment: CDR1 MNHEY and CDR2 SVGAGI. After removal of 2 bases from V and 5 bases from J, the junction contained 6 bases not matched to a gene. CDR3 length: 16 residues.

The gene calls are TRBV5-3 and TRBJ2-5; TRBD2 is a possible D gene (5 bases). TRBV5-3 is identified as an open reading frame with a role that is uncertain. The V gene lost 7 bases and the J gene lost 5 bases, with 18 bases spanning the gap. This CDR3 contains 14 residues. The CDR3 loop is CARELRGGGETQYF. The CDR3 DNA is TGTGCCAGAGAGCTCCGGGGTGGAGGCGAGACCCAGTACTTC.

J is TRBJ2-1 and V is TRBV27, with 10 bases lining up with TRBD2. V lost 8 bases, J lost 9 bases, and 13 bases stayed unmatched. The CDR3 totals 15 residues. Looked up from germline, CDR1 is MNHEY and CDR2 is SMNVEV (reference sequence). CDR3 coding DNA: TGTGCCAGCTCCGGAGGGCTAGCGGGGGACCGTGAGCAGTTCTTC. Translated, it gives CASSGGLAGDREQFF.

The rearrangement joins TRBV7-9 to TRBJ1-3; perhaps TRBD1 as D (5 bases). The CDR3 contains 15 residues. V dropped 4 bases and J dropped 1 base, with 11 bases sitting between them. Germline assignment: CDR1 SEHNR and CDR2 FQNEAQ (reference sequence). The DNA for the CDR3 is TGTGCCAGCAGCTCTACAGGCTTTTCTGGAAACACCATATATTTT. Residues: CASSSTGFSGNTIYF.

This sequence joins TRBV2 and TRBJ1-2; D may be TRBD1 (6 bases). This CDR3 is 15 amino acids long. CDR1 and CDR2 from the germline V gene are SNHLY and FYNNEI. The germline V and J ends were trimmed by 5 bases and 0 bases, with 13 bases remaining between them. CDR3 amino acids: CASSIRQETNYGYTF. The DNA of the CDR3 is TGTGCCAGCAGTATTAGACAGGAGACTAACTATGGCTACACCTTC.

The chain recombines TRBV5-1 with TRBJ2-3, with 10 bases that match TRBD2. CDR1 and CDR2 from the germline V gene are SGHRS and YFSETQ. J gave up 1 base and V 4 bases, and 3 bases lay outside the gene matches. This CDR3 comprises 15 residues. CDR3 residues: CASSGLAGGTDTQYF. The DNA for the CDR3 is TGCGCCAGCAGCGGGCTAGCGGGGGGCACAGATACGCAGTATTTT.

This clone occurred a few times. The rearrangement links TRBV15 to TRBJ1-1, with 12 bases lining up with TRBD1. CDR1 and CDR2 (germline): LNHNV, YYDKDF (reference sequence). CDR3 length: 18 amino acids. Germline trimming cut 6 bases from V and 0 bases from J; bases unmatched to any gene: 11. The CDR3 here is CATRSGTGGGRVNTEAFF. The CDR3 DNA reads TGTGCCACCAGATCCGGGACAGGGGGCGGGAGGGTGAACACTGAAGCTTTCTTT.